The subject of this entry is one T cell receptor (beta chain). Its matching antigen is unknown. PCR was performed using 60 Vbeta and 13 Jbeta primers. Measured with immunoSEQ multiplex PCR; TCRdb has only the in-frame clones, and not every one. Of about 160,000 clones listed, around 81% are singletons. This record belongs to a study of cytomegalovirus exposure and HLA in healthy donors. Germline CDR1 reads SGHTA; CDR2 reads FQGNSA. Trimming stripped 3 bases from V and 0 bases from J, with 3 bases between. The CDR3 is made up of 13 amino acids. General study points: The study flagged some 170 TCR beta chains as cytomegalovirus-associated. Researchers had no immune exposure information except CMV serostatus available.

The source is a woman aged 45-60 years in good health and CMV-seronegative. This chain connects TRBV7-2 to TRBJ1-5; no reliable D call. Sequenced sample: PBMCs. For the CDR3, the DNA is TGTGCCAGCAGCTTCTATAGCAATCAGCCCCAGCATTTT. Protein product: CASSFYSNQPQHF. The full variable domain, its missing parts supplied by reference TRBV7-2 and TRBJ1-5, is GAGVSQSPSNKVTEKGKDVELRCDPISGHTALYWYRQSLGQGLEFLIYFQGNSAPDKSGLPSDRFSAERTGGSVSTLTIQRTQQEDSAVYLCASSFYSNQPQHFGDGTRLSIL.